These T cell receptor beta chains were read from a single sample in a study of cytomegalovirus exposure and HLA in healthy donors. This table comes from immunoSEQ multiplex PCR, and its TCRdb copy is limited to in-frame clones, with some not included. Of about 160,000 clones listed, about 80% were seen once; the top ten hold about 1.3%. Sequenced input: PBMCs. The receptors shown here come from a woman in her forties or fifties in good health and CMV-seronegative. CDR3s include the opening cysteine and the closing phenylalanine or tryptophan. The D gene is left open where the match is weak. The size entry is marked missing in some rows and otherwise reads once, few, many or a size class.

TGTGCCAGCAGCCCAGGAGGAGGGTATGAAAAACTGTTTTTT	CASSPGGGYEKLFF	TRBJ1-4	-	few	TRBV6-5
TGTGCCAGCAGCTTAGTAAATTCACCCCTCCACTTT	CASSLVNSPLHF	TRBJ1-6	-	-	TRBV7-2
TGCGCCAGCAGTTTAGTTGGTGTTAGGACTAGCATCTTCTTC	CASSLVGVRTSIFF	TRBJ2-7	TRBD2	once	TRBV28
TGCGCCAGCAGGGAGGGTGGGGAAACTGAAGCTTTCTTT	CASREGGETEAFF	TRBJ1-1	-	-	TRBV5-1
TGTGCCAGCAGTGTGTCCGGGGAAACCGGGGAGCTGTTTTTT	CASSVSGETGELFF	TRBJ2-2	-	few	TRBV6-4
TGTGCCAGCAGTCCACGACTAGCGGGGGGTGAGCAGTACTTC	CASSPRLAGGEQYF	TRBJ2-7	TRBD2	-	TRBV2
TGTGCCAGCAGTCCCCAACACTGGACTAGCGGGAGGGTCCCCTACGAGCAGTACTTC	CASSPQHWTSGRVPYEQYF	TRBJ2-7	TRBD2	-	TRBV27
TGTGCCAGCAGCTTCACCTCGGACACCGGGGAGCTGTTTTTT	CASSFTSDTGELFF	TRBJ2-2	-	-	TRBV7-2
TGTGCCAGCAGCCAGGGGACTAGCGGCTCCTACGAGCAGTACTTC	CASSQGTSGSYEQYF	TRBJ2-7	TRBD2	-	TRBV7-2
TGTGTTATACAGGGGAACACTGAAGCTTTCTTT	CVIQGNTEAFF	TRBJ1-1	-	-	TRBV19
TGTGCCAGCAGCCCCGGGGGGCCGGCTGAAGCTTTCTTT	CASSPGGPAEAFF	TRBJ1-1	-	-	TRBV7-8
TGTGCCAGCAGTGCAACTAGCGGAGCGTCCTACAATGAGCAGTTCTTC	CASSATSGASYNEQFF	TRBJ2-1	TRBD2	once	TRBV6-4
TGTGCCAGCAGCTTGGGCCCCCCTAGCGGGGGATACACAGATACGCAGTATTTT	CASSLGPPSGGYTDTQYF	TRBJ2-3	TRBD2	-	TRBV5-6
TGCGCCAGCAGCCCGGGGACTAGCGGGAGGGGTAATGAGCAGTTCTTC	CASSPGTSGRGNEQFF	TRBJ2-1	TRBD2	-	TRBV5-1
TGTGCCAGCAGCTACGGTTTGGCGGGTATTAGCGTGGGAGAGACCCAGTACTTC	CASSYGLAGISVGETQYF	TRBJ2-5	-	once	TRBV5-8
TGCGCCAGCAGCTTGGTGTCAGGGCCTAACACCGGGGAGCTGTTTTTT	CASSLVSGPNTGELFF	TRBJ2-2	-	-	TRBV5-1
TGTGCCAGCAGCAACCACGGGACAGGCCCCCTAGGTGAAAAACTGTTTTTT	CASSNHGTGPLGEKLFF	TRBJ1-4	TRBD1	-	TRBV7-9
TGCGCCAGCAGCCCTAGGGACAGAAGCTCCTACAATGAGCAGTTCTTC	CASSPRDRSSYNEQFF	TRBJ2-1	TRBD1	-	TRBV4-3
TGTGCCAGCAGCCCACTATCCCGGAGGAACACTGAAGCTTTCTTT	CASSPLSRRNTEAFF	TRBJ1-1	-	-	TRBV7-2
TGTGCCAGCCGATTTAGCTCCTACGAGCAGTACTTC	CASRFSSYEQYF	TRBJ2-7	-	-	TRBV28
TGTGCCAGCAGATACAGGGACGTAGCGGGAACCCAGTACTTC	CASRYRDVAGTQYF	TRBJ2-5	TRBD2	few	TRBV6-1
TGTGCCAGCAGTGGACAGATCAACGAGCAGTACTTC	CASSGQINEQYF	TRBJ2-7	-	-	TRBV25-1
TGTGCCAGCAGCCCAACCTTAGCGGGAGGGCCTACAGATACGCAGTATTTT	CASSPTLAGGPTDTQYF	TRBJ2-3	TRBD2	once	TRBV7-3
TGTGCCAGCAGCCCCGAGAACCTACAGGGGAGTCCTGAAGCTTTCTTT	CASSPENLQGSPEAFF	TRBJ1-1	TRBD1	few	TRBV7-9
TGCGCCAGCAGCCCCCCTTTACAGGGTGAGGGGCATATTGAAAAACTGTTTTTT	CASSPPLQGEGHIEKLFF	TRBJ1-4	-	-	TRBV4-3
TGTGCCAGCAGTGGCCAGTGGGGACAGGGTGGAGAGACCCAGTACTTC	CASSGQWGQGGETQYF	TRBJ2-5	TRBD1	few	TRBV28
TGTGCCAGTAGTTTGGGACAGGGCTTTTCTCAGCCCCAGCATTTT	CASSLGQGFSQPQHF	TRBJ1-5	TRBD1	-	TRBV19